A selection of T cell receptor beta chains follows, all from one sample in a study of blood T cell repertoires in COVID-19. Profiling relied on immunoSEQ multiplex PCR, and the TCRdb table lists in-frame clones only, not all of them. The profile shows fewer than 500,000 clones, about 90% of them singletons. The sequencing input was peripheral blood. These receptors were collected from a man younger than 30 with COVID-19, enrolled during active disease. Both conserved end residues are part of each CDR3. D genes are given only for firm matches. Clone size appears in some rows only: once, few, many, or a class for an expanded clone.

J | D | size | V | CDR3 | DNA
TRBJ2-1 | TRBD1 | NA | TRBV18 | CASSPARAGQGHNEQFF | TGTGCCAGCTCACCGGCGCGTGCGGGACAGGGTCACAATGAGCAGTTCTTC
TRBJ2-1 | NA | once | TRBV7-8 | CASSSRGGNEQFF | TGTGCCAGCAGCTCCAGAGGGGGCAATGAGCAGTTCTTC
TRBJ1-1 | TRBD1 | NA | TRBV7-2 | CASSSDRETEAFF | TGTGCCAGCAGCTCCGACAGGGAGACTGAAGCTTTCTTT
TRBJ1-3 | NA | NA | TRBV3-1/TRBV3-2 | CASSRPGQISGNTIYF | TGTGCCAGCAGCCGCCCCGGACAAATCTCTGGAAACACCATATATTTT
TRBJ1-1 | NA | NA | TRBV29-1 | CSVAARQVNTEAFF | TGCAGCGTTGCCGCTCGGCAGGTGAACACTGAAGCTTTCTTT
TRBJ1-1 | TRBD1 | NA | TRBV5-1 | CASSVGTVNTEAFF | TGCGCCAGCAGCGTAGGGACAGTGAACACTGAAGCTTTCTTT
TRBJ2-7 | TRBD2 | NA | TRBV9 | CASSSSDRLAGSDEQYF | TGTGCCAGCAGCTCCTCCGACCGACTAGCGGGATCGGACGAGCAGTACTTC
TRBJ2-5 | TRBD2 | NA | TRBV18 | CASSQQAGGPRETQYF | TGTGCCAGCTCACAGCAGGCGGGAGGGCCGAGAGAGACCCAGTACTTC
TRBJ1-5 | NA | NA | TRBV5-6 | CASSFGRTNSNQPQHF | TGTGCCAGCAGCTTCGGACGGACTAATAGCAATCAGCCCCAGCATTTT
TRBJ2-2 | NA | NA | TRBV5-4 | CASSRSLEPGELFF | TGTGCCAGCAGCCGATCTCTAGAGCCCGGGGAGCTGTTTTTT
TRBJ2-3 | NA | NA | TRBV11-3 | CASSFKSARGTDTQYF | TGTGCCAGCAGCTTTAAGTCGGCCAGGGGAACAGATACGCAGTATTTT
TRBJ1-2 | NA | NA | TRBV19 | CASRSYYGYTF | TGTGCCAGTAGGAGTTACTATGGCTACACCTTC
TRBJ2-7 | NA | NA | TRBV27 | CASSLGGTGYEQYF | TGTGCCAGCAGTTTAGGGGGGACGGGGTACGAGCAGTACTTC
TRBJ2-2 | TRBD2 | NA | TRBV10-3 | CAISRLALAGVGELFF | TGTGCCATCAGTCGGTTAGCACTAGCGGGAGTCGGGGAGCTGTTTTTT
TRBJ2-7 | TRBD2 | NA | TRBV7-9 | CASSLGSSGIYEQYF | TGTGCCAGCAGCTTAGGTTCTAGCGGGATCTACGAGCAGTACTTC
TRBJ1-1 | NA | NA | TRBV4-1 | CASSHLPGGLVEAFF | TGCGCCAGCAGCCACCTCCCGGGAGGCCTCGTTGAAGCTTTCTTT
TRBJ2-3 | TRBD1 | NA | TRBV11-2 | CASGQTGADTQYF | TGTGCCAGCGGACAGACAGGGGCAGATACGCAGTATTTT
TRBJ2-1 | NA | NA | TRBV7-3 | CASSLLGQEGSNEQFF | TGTGCCAGCAGCTTACTCGGGCAGGAGGGGTCCAATGAGCAGTTCTTC
TRBJ1-4 | NA | NA | TRBV27 | CASSSRAGGKKLFF | TGTGCCAGCAGCTCCAGGGCCGGGGGTAAAAAACTGTTTTTT
TRBJ1-1 | TRBD1 | NA | TRBV6-5 | CASRTGVSTEAFF | TGTGCCAGCAGGACAGGGGTTAGCACTGAAGCTTTCTTT
TRBJ2-2 | TRBD1 | NA | TRBV10-1 | CASSDGSDRAGELFF | TGCGCCAGCAGTGATGGCTCCGACAGGGCCGGGGAGCTGTTTTTT
TRBJ2-1 | NA | NA | TRBV7-8 | CASSLDFGNEQFF | TGTGCCAGCAGCTTAGATTTCGGTAATGAGCAGTTCTTC
TRBJ1-5 | NA | NA | TRBV18 | CASSLGGPNQPQHF | TGTGCCAGCTCACTCGGGGGTCCCAATCAGCCCCAGCATTTT
TRBJ2-7 | TRBD1 | NA | TRBV5-5 | CASSFSPGQGAREQYF | TGTGCCAGCAGCTTTTCTCCGGGACAGGGGGCGCGGGAGCAGTACTTC
TRBJ2-3 | TRBD1 | NA | TRBV4-1 | CASSAGQGSTDTQYF | TGCGCCAGCAGCGCGGGACAGGGAAGCACAGATACGCAGTATTTT
TRBJ1-5 | NA | NA | TRBV27 | CATGGGREQPQHF | TGTGCCACTGGGGGAGGGCGTGAGCAGCCCCAGCATTTT
TRBJ2-6 | NA | many | TRBV4-1 | CASSQVAQASGANVLTF | TGCGCCAGCAGCCAAGTCGCGCAAGCCTCTGGGGCCAACGTCCTGACTTTC
TRBJ1-2 | NA | NA | TRBV19 | CASSLGGVGYTF | TGTGCCAGTAGTCTGGGGGGGGTCGGCTACACCTTC
TRBJ1-1 | NA | NA | TRBV21-1 | CASSKKGGITEAFF | TGTGCCAGCAGCAAAAAAGGAGGAATTACTGAAGCTTTCTTT
TRBJ2-2 | NA | NA | TRBV19 | CASSMTGLAGELFF | TGTGCCAGTAGTATGACCGGGTTGGCCGGGGAGCTGTTTTTT
TRBJ1-2 | TRBD1 | NA | TRBV14 | CASSQRGQIYGYTF | TGTGCCAGCAGCCAGAGGGGGCAGATCTATGGCTACACCTTC
TRBJ2-1 | NA | NA | TRBV3-1/TRBV3-2 | CASSQAKRDNNEQFF | TGTGCCAGCAGCCAAGCTAAGCGGGACAACAATGAGCAGTTCTTC
TRBJ1-2 | NA | NA | TRBV2 | CASSVGGLGYGYTF | TGTGCCAGCAGTGTCGGGGGGCTCGGCTATGGCTACACCTTC
TRBJ2-6 | NA | few | TRBV15 | CATSRDGDYSGANVLTF | TGTGCCACCAGCAGAGATGGCGACTACTCTGGGGCCAACGTCCTGACTTTC
TRBJ2-5 | TRBD2 | once | TRBV15 | CATSKQREVKGETQYF | TGTGCCACCAGCAAGCAGCGGGAGGTTAAGGGAGAGACCCAGTACTTC
TRBJ2-2 | TRBD1 | NA | TRBV5-6 | CASSRYGTVTGELFF | TGTGCCAGCAGCCGATACGGGACAGTCACCGGGGAGCTGTTTTTT
TRBJ2-1 | NA | once | TRBV13 | CASSLTGYNEQFF | TGTGCCAGCAGCTTAACCGGCTACAATGAGCAGTTCTTC
TRBJ2-1 | TRBD1 | NA | TRBV28 | CAITGTGTRDEQFF | TGTGCCATTACCGGGACAGGGACGAGAGATGAGCAGTTCTTC
TRBJ1-2 | NA | NA | TRBV15 | CATSRDPTGLLYGYTF | TGTGCCACCAGCAGAGATCCCACAGGCCTACTCTATGGCTACACCTTC
TRBJ2-5 | NA | once | TRBV5-8 | CASSLRGASSQETQYF | TGTGCCAGCAGCCTCCGGGGGGCCTCCTCCCAAGAGACCCAGTACTTC
TRBJ2-2 | NA | NA | TRBV6-5 | CASSYSRLESTGELFF | TGTGCCAGCAGTTACTCGAGGCTAGAGTCCACCGGGGAGCTGTTTTTT